This T cell receptor beta chain was captured in a study of blood T cells in healthy people across ages. Study outcomes and limitations: Age advanced and TCR beta diversity per million T cells fell, roughly linearly. The donors' CMV status was not determined, possibly confounding changes in expanded clonotypes.

This CDR3 is 13 amino acids long. The germline V gene encodes CDR1 ENHRY and CDR2 SYGVKD. Between the trimmed V and J ends, which lost 3 bases and 3 bases, there was a span of 9 bases. A second PCR of about 7 to 12 cycles used a sample-barcoded 5' primer and a J-beta primer mix. Each cDNA molecule was tagged by a template-switch adaptor that had 12 random nucleotides. Each of the samples gave a minimum of 2.5 million paired-end reads that contained CDR3. A single record per CDR3 protein comes from TCRdb applying MiXCR to the 5' RACE reads. The table includes over a million distinct CDR3 sequences, 40% to 55% detected once. With respect to this clonotype: Its cognate antigen is unknown.

V usage is TRBV10-3 and J usage is TRBJ2-7; D is unresolved. This receptor was identified in an older woman in good health. The sequenced material came from blood. CDR3 sequence (DNA): TGTGCCATCAGTGATCTACCCGTCTACGAGCAGTACTTC. Translation: CAISDLPVYEQYF.